This TCR beta chain was captured by sequencing in a study of OX40 agonist ivuxolimab in advanced cancers. The overall study: Partial responses occurred in Three dose-escalation patients, one with hepatocellular carcinoma and two with cutaneous melanoma.

TCRdb keeps only in-frame clones here, not all; method: immunoSEQ multiplex PCR. This sample has around 55,000 clones, with approximately 84% found just once. V was clipped by 1 base and J by 4 bases, with 13 bases between them. This CDR3 spans 15 amino acids. Germline loops: CDR1 MDHEN, CDR2 SYDVKM. As for this clone: Its antigen is still unknown.

Overall study results and limits: Certain nonresponding patients likewise had low normalized T-cell clonal expansion.

The material was CD4+ or CD8+ T cells sorted from blood, obtained in a trial of the OX40 agonist ivuxolimab. This chain links TRBV28 with TRBJ1-2; D gene unclear. The TCR was taken from an adult with an advanced solid tumor such as melanoma, head and neck, liver or kidney cancer. This CDR3 reads CASSLLGIVGYGYTF. In DNA form, the CDR3 reads TGTGCCAGCAGTTTATTAGGGATAGTGGGCTATGGCTACACCTTC.